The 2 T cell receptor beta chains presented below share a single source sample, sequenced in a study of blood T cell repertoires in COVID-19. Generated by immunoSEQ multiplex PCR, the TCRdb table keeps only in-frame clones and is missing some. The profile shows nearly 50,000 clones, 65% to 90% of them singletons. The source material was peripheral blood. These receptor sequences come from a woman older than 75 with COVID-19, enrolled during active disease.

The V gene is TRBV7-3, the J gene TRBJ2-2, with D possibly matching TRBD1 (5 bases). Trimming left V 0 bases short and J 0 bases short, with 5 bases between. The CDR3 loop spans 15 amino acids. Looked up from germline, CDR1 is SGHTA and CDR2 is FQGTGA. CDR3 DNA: TGTGCCAGCAGCTTAACGGGGCCGAACACCGGGGAGCTGTTTTTT. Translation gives CASSLTGPNTGELFF.

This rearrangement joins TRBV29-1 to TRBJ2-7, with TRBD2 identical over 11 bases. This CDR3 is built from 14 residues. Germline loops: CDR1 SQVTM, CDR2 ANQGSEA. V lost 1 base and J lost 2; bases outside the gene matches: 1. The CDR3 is CSVEGLAGTYEQYF. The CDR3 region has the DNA TGCAGCGTTGAAGGACTAGCGGGAACCTACGAGCAGTACTTC.